A single sample is the source of the 3 T cell receptor beta chains below, sequenced in a study of radiotherapy plus CTLA-4 blockade in lung cancer. Only in-frame clones appear in the TCRdb table, and some are missing; sequencing was by immunoSEQ multiplex PCR. The table lists 120,000 or so clones, approximately 84% of them singletons. This specimen was peripheral blood, taken from a patient treated with radiotherapy plus ipilimumab. Every receptor here comes from a human donor with non-small cell lung cancer who had a partial response to radiotherapy plus ipilimumab.

This clone was counted only a few times. Its ends do not fully match the called genes, so a read error is possible. The chain carries TRBV6-6 and TRBJ1-4; maybe TRBD1 (5 bases). This CDR3 spans 11 amino acids. Germline CDR1 reads MNHNY; CDR2 reads SVGAGI (reference sequence). CDR3 nucleotides: TGTGCCAGCAGCTTGGGGGGGGAGATGAATTTT. Residues: CASSLGGEMNF.

This clone was detected a few times. The V call is TRBV7-9, the J call TRBJ2-7; 11 bases align to TRBD1. The germline gives CDR1 SEHNR, CDR2 FQNEAQ (reference sequence). This CDR3 spans 14 amino acids. V shed 5 bases, J shed 3 bases, and the junction held 3 bases outside the gene matches. The DNA of the CDR3 is TGTGCCAGCAGCCAGGGACAGGGGGACTACGAGCAGTACTTC. This codes for CASSQGQGDYEQYF.

The chain links TRBV15 to TRBJ1-2, with TRBD1 identical over 9 bases. The CDR3 length is 16 residues. Trimming removed 2 bases from V and 7 bases from J; junction bases left unmatched: 11. Germline V lookup: CDR1 LNHNV, CDR2 YYDKDF (reference sequence). The CDR3 here is CATSRRTGQGRGGYTF. The CDR3 DNA reads TGTGCCACCAGCAGACGTACGGGACAGGGACGGGGTGGCTACACCTTC.